This T cell receptor (beta chain) was retrieved from a study of response to subunit inactivated influenza vaccine. Study findings and constraints: After each seasonal influenza vaccination, few new T cells are recruited, the authors suggested.

This clonotype occurred a few times. Its antigen is unidentified. A single record per CDR3 protein comes from TCRdb applying MiXCR to the RT-PCR reads. Of about 520,000 distinct CDR3 sequences in the sample, more than 7% were seen once. Sequenced here: PBMCs from blood, sampled 23 to 25 months after vaccination. This receptor was obtained from a man aged 50-75 years who received an inactivated influenza vaccine.

In DNA form, the CDR3 reads TGTGCCAGCAGCCCTCCTGGCGGCAGGTCCTACGAGCAGTACTTC. Translating it yields CASSPPGGRSYEQYF. The V gene is TRBV7-9, the J gene TRBJ2-7; D unclear. This CDR3 has 15 amino acids. Germline V gene sequence: CDR1 SEHNR, CDR2 FQNEAQ (reference sequence). Between the trimmed V and J ends, which lost 5 bases and 1 base, there was a span of 15 bases.